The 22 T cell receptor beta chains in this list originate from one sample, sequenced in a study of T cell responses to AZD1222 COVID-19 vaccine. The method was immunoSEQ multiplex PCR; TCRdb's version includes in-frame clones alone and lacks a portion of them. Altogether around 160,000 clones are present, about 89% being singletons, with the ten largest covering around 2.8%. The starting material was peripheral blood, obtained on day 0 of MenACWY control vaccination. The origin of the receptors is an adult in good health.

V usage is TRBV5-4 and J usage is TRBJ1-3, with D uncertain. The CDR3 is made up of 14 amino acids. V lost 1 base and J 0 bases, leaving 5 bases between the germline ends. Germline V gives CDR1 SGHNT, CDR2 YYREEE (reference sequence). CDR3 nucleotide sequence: TGTGCCAGCAGCTTGCGGAGCTCTGGAAACACCATATATTTT. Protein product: CASSLRSSGNTIYF. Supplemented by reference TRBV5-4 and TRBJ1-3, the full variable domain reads ETGVTQSPTHLIKTRGQQVTLRCSSQSGHNTVSWYQQALGQGPQFIFQYYREEENGRGNFPPRFSGLQFPNYSSELNVNALELDDSALYLCASSLRSSGNTIYFGEGSWLTVV.

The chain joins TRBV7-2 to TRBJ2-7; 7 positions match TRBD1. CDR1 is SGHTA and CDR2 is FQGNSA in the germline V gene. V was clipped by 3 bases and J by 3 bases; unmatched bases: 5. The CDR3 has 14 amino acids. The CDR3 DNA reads TGTGCCAGCAGCTTGGGACAGAGTGGCTACGAGCAGTACTTC. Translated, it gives CASSLGQSGYEQYF.

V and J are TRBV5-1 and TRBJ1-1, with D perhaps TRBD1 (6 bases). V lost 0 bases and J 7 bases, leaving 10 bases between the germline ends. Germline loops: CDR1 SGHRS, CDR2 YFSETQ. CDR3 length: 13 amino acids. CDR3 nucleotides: TGCGCCAGCAGCTTGGAACAGGGCGATGAAGCTTTCTTT. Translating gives CASSLEQGDEAFF.

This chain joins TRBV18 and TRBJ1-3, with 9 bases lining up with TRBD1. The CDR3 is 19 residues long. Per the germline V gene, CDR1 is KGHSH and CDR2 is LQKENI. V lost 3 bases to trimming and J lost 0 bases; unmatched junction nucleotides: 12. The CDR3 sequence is CASSPGTGTKYSSGNTIYF. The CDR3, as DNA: TGTGCCAGCTCACCCGGGACAGGGACCAAGTACAGCTCTGGAAACACCATATATTTT.

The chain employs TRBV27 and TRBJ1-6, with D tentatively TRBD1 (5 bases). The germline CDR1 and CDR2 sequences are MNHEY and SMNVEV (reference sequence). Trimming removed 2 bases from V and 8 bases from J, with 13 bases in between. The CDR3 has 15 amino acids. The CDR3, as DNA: TGTGCCAGCAGTTTAACCGGGACTGGGGATTCACCCCTCCACTTT. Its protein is CASSLTGTGDSPLHF.

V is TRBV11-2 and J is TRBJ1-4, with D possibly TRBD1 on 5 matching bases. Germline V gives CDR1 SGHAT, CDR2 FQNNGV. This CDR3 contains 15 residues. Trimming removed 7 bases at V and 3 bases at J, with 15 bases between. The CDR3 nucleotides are TGTGCCAGCACCTATAAGGGGACGGCTAATGAAAAACTGTTTTTT. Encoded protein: CASTYKGTANEKLFF.

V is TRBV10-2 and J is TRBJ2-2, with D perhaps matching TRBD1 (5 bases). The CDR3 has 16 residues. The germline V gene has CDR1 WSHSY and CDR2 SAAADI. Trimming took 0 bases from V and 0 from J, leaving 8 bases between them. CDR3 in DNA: TGCGCCAGCAGTGAGTCAGTCAGGGCGAACACCGGGGAGCTGTTTTTT. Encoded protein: CASSESVRANTGELFF.

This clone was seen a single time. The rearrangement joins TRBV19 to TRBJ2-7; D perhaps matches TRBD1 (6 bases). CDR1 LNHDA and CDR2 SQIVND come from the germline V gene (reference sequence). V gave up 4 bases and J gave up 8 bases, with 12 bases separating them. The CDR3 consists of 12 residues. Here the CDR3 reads CASSTGVSQQYF. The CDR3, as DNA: TGTGCCAGTAGTACAGGGGTGAGCCAGCAGTACTTC. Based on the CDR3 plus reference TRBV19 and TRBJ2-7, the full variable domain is DGGITQSPKYLFRKEGQNVTLSCEQNLNHDAMYWYRQDPGQGLRLIYYSQIVNDFQKGDIAEGYSVSREKKESFPLTVTSAQKNPTAFYLCASSTGVSQQYFGPGTRLTVT.

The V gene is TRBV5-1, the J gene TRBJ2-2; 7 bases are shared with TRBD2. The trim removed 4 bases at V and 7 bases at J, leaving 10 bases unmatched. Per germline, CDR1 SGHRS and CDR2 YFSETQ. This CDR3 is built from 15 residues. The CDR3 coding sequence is TGCGCCAGCAGCCCCCGAGGGAGGGGCGACGGGGAGCTGTTTTTT. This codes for CASSPRGRGDGELFF.

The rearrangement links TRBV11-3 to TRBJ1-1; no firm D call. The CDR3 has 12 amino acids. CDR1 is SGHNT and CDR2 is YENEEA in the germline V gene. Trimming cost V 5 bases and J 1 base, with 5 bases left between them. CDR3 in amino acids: CASSRENTEAFF. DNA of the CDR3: TGTGCCAGCAGCAGGGAGAACACTGAAGCTTTCTTT.

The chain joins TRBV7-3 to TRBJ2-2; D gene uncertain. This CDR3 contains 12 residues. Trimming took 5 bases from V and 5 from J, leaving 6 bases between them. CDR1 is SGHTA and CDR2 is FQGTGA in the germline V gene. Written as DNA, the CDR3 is TGTGCCAGCAGCCCTTATACCGGGGAGCTGTTTTTT. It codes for CASSPYTGELFF.

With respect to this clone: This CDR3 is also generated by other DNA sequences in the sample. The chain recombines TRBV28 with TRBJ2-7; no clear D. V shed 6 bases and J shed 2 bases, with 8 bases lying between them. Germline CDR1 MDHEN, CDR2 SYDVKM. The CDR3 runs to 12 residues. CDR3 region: CASRLGTYEQYF. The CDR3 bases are TGTGCCAGCAGGCTGGGGACCTACGAGCAGTACTTC.

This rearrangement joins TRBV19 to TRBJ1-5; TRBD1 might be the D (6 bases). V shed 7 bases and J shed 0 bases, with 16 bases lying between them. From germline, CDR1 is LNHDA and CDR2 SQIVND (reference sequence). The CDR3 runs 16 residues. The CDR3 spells CASIRGTAHSNQPQHF. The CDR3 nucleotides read TGTGCCAGTATTAGGGGGACGGCACATAGCAATCAGCCCCAGCATTTT.

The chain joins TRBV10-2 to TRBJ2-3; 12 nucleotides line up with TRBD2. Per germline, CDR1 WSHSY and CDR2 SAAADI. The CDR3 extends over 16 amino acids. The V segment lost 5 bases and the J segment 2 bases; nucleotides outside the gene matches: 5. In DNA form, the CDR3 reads TGCGCCAGCAGTCTTACTAGCGGGGGGACCACAGATACGCAGTATTTT. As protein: CASSLTSGGTTDTQYF.

Written as DNA, the CDR3 is TGTGCCAGCAGCGGCGGGACAGGAGCTGGAAACACCATATATTTT. Protein product: CASSGGTGAGNTIYF. The genes are TRBV9 and TRBJ1-3; 8 bases map to TRBD1. The germline gives CDR1 SGDLS, CDR2 YYNGEE. This CDR3 is 15 amino acids long. V trimming: 3 bases; J trimming: 2 bases; junction bases outside the gene matches: 4.

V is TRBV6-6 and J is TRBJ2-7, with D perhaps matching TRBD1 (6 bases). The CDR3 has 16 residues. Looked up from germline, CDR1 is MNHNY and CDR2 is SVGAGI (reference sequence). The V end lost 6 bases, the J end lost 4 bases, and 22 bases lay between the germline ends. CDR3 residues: CASSRSPAGQRYEQYF. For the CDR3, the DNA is TGTGCCAGCAGCCGATCCCCGGCAGGACAGAGATACGAGCAGTACTTC.

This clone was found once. CDR3: CASNNFRQGLQPQHF. CDR3 nucleotides: TGTGCCAGCAATAACTTCCGACAGGGTCTTCAGCCCCAGCATTTT. This sequence joins TRBV6-6 and TRBJ1-5; 7 nucleotides agree with TRBD1. This CDR3 region has 15 residues. With V trimmed by 7 bases and J by 6 bases, 12 bases remained unmatched. The germline gives CDR1 MNHNY, CDR2 SVGAGI (reference sequence).

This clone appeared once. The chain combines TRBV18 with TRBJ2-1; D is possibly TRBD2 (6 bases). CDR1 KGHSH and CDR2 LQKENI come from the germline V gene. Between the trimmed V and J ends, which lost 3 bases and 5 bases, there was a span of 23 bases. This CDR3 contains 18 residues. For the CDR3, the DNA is TGTGCCAGCTCACCTCCAGAATATCTGGCGGGGCGTAACAATGAGCAGTTCTTC. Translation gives CASSPPEYLAGRNNEQFF.

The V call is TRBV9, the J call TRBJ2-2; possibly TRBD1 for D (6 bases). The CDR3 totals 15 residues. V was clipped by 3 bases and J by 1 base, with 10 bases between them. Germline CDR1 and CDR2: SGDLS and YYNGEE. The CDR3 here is CASSGTTGNTGELFF. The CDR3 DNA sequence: TGTGCCAGCAGCGGTACGACAGGGAACACCGGGGAGCTGTTTTTT.

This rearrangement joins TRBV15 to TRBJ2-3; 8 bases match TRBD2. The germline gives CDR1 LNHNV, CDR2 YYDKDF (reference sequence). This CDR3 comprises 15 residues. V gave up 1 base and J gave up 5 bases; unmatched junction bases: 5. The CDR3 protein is CATSRVGRAVDTQYF. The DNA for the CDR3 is TGTGCCACCAGCAGAGTCGGGAGGGCCGTAGATACGCAGTATTTT.

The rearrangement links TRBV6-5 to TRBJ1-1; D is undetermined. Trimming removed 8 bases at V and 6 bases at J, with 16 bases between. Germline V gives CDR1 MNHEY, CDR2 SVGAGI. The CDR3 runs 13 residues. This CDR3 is CASGKGAYSEAFF. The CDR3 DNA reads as TGTGCCAGCGGAAAGGGCGCATACTCTGAAGCTTTCTTT.

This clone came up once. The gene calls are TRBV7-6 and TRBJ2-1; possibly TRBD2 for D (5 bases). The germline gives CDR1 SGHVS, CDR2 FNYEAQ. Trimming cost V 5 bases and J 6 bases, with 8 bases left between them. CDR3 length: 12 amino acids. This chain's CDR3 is CASSLGSNEQFF. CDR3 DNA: TGTGCCAGCAGCCTTGGGAGCAATGAGCAGTTCTTC.